Listed below are T cell receptor beta chains from one sample, sequenced in a study of blood T cell repertoires in COVID-19. The assay was immunoSEQ multiplex PCR, and TCRdb's table has in-frame clones only and misses some. The data contain over 100,000 clones, approximately 90% of them singletons. Sequenced input: peripheral blood. These receptors came from a man aged 50-59 years with acute or convalescent COVID-19. Both conserved end residues are part of each CDR3. A D gene is named only where the DNA matches it firmly. Clone size is not always given. Where it is, it says once, few, many or a class for expanded clones.

TRBJ2-5 12 NA NA TRBV11-2 CASSLLRETQYF TGTGCCAGCAGCCTCCTGAGGGAGACCCAGTACTTC
TRBJ1-1 11 NA NA TRBV7-8 CASGGYTEAFF TGTGCCAGCGGAGGATACACTGAAGCTTTCTTT
TRBJ2-1 15 NA NA TRBV5-4 CASSYRDSGRGEQFF TGTGCCAGCAGCTACCGGGACTCGGGGCGGGGTGAGCAGTTCTTC
TRBJ2-5 15 NA TRBD1 TRBV5-4 CASSFDQGVPETQYF TGTGCCAGCAGCTTTGACCAGGGGGTCCCAGAGACCCAGTACTTC
TRBJ1-5 17 once TRBD1 TRBV6-2/TRBV6-3 CASSYDTGTGGNQPQHF TGTGCCAGCAGTTACGATACTGGGACAGGGGGCAATCAGCCCCAGCATTTT
TRBJ1-6 13 NA NA TRBV2 CASDRQEPSPLHF TGTGCCAGCGACCGACAGGAGCCTTCACCCCTCCACTTT
TRBJ1-4 15 NA NA TRBV6-6 CASSYFTVINEKLFF TGTGCCAGCAGTTACTTCACAGTCATTAATGAAAAACTGTTTTTT
TRBJ2-2 15 NA TRBD2 TRBV15 CATSPRRAGDRELFF TGTGCCACCAGCCCCCGAAGAGCGGGAGATAGGGAGCTGTTTTTT
TRBJ1-1 14 few NA TRBV7-2 CASSLVQMNTEAFF TGTGCCAGCAGCTTAGTACAGATGAACACTGAAGCTTTCTTT
TRBJ2-7 12 NA NA TRBV10-3 CATAVGGNEQYF TGTGCCACGGCGGTAGGAGGGAACGAGCAGTACTTC
TRBJ1-2 14 NA NA TRBV28 CASSPSPGDYGYTF TGTGCCAGCAGTCCTTCCCCAGGGGACTATGGCTACACCTTC
TRBJ1-2 13 NA TRBD1 TRBV9 CASSGRDSYGYTF TGTGCCAGCAGCGGCCGGGACAGCTATGGCTACACCTTC
TRBJ2-1 15 NA NA TRBV5-1 CASSLGSALYNEQFF TGCGCCAGCAGCTTGGGCAGCGCCCTTTACAATGAGCAGTTCTTC
TRBJ1-2 12 NA NA TRBV28 CASSFEGYGYTF TGTGCCAGCAGTTTTGAGGGCTATGGCTACACCTTC
TRBJ1-5 16 NA TRBD1 TRBV6-1 CASSERRQGPYQPQHF TGTGCCAGCAGTGAACGAAGACAGGGGCCTTATCAGCCCCAGCATTTT
TRBJ2-7 15 NA NA TRBV11-2 CASSSRGSADYEQYF TGTGCCAGCAGCTCTCGGGGGTCTGCCGACTACGAGCAGTACTTC